Given below is one TCR beta chain in context. What it binds is unknown. Time point of the sample: newly diagnosed GD, antithyroid drugs for less than 3 months. RNA isolated from PBMCs was used to make the TCR library. These data belong to a study of regulatory T cells in long-lasting Graves disease. Across the study: Patients newly diagnosed with Graves' had been on antithyroid drugs for under 3 months. Findings and caveats of the study: When disease was persistent, TRBV28, TRBJ1-2 and TRBJ2-5 were the favored segments.

Assembly of TCR beta libraries relied on iRepertoire HTBI primers together with Arm-PCR of CDR3 regions. One entry per CDR3 protein results from TCRdb running MiXCR on the multiplex PCR reads. Among approximately 400,000 distinct CDR3 sequences listed, 15% were seen once. V lost 4 bases and J 0 bases, leaving 16 bases between the germline ends. Germline lookup yields CDR1 SGDLS and CDR2 YYNGEE. The CDR3 totals 16 residues. These sequences were also reported in another study, on T cells in Graves' hyperthyroidism and ophthalmopathy. That report adds: Diagnosis relied on clinical symptoms, serum thyroxine and TRAb, thyroid ultrasound and orbital computed tomography. A 13 V-J model separated ophthalmopathy from stable hyperthyroidism.

The genes are TRBV9 and TRBJ1-1, with D unresolved. The sequence came from a woman in her twenties or thirties with Graves disease. The source was peripheral blood mononuclear cells (PBMCs), collected at new diagnosis, from a patient treated with antithyroid drugs. The CDR3, as DNA: TGTGCCAGCAGCCCCCAGGCAGAGAGCATGAACACTGAAGCTTTCTTT. Amino acids: CASSPQAESMNTEAFF.